This T cell receptor (beta chain) was identified during a study of cytomegalovirus exposure and HLA in healthy donors. The PCR employed 60 Vbeta primers together with 13 Jbeta primers. Method: immunoSEQ multiplex PCR; TCRdb's copy keeps in-frame clones and lacks some. The data show approximately 140,000 clones, 70% to 85% seen once. Regarding donors, all were healthy bone marrow donors. Study-level points and caveats: Cytomegalovirus association was assigned to approximately 160 TCR beta chains. From TCR beta sequences, most subjects' HLA-A and HLA-B alleles were reportedly predicted accurately. Across HLA loci, a later analysis found differing TCR association rates, with DRB1 most and HLA-C fewest.

This clone was observed a handful of times. The antigen remains unidentified. Looked up from germline, CDR1 is SQVTM and CDR2 is ANQGSEA. This CDR3 contains 15 residues. J was trimmed by 3 bases and V by 4 bases; bases with no gene match: 10. The TCR sequence derives from a woman aged 40 to 55 in good health and CMV-seronegative. Sequences were obtained from PBMCs. This rearrangement joins TRBV29-1 to TRBJ1-2, with TRBD1 identical over 8 bases. This chain's CDR3 is CSVAPPQGAHYGYTF. The CDR3 region has the DNA TGCAGCGTTGCCCCACCGCAGGGGGCTCACTATGGCTACACCTTC.